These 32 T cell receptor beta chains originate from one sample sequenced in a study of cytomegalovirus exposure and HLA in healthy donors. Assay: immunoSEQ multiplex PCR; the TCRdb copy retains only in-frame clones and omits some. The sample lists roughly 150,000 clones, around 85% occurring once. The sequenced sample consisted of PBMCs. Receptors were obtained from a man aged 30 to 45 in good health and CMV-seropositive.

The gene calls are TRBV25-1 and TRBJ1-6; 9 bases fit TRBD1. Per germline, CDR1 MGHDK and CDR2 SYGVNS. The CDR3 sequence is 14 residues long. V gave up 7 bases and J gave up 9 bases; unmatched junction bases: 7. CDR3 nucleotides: TGTGCCAGCACCCCGACGGACAGGGGTTCACCCCTCCACTTT. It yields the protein CASTPTDRGSPLHF.

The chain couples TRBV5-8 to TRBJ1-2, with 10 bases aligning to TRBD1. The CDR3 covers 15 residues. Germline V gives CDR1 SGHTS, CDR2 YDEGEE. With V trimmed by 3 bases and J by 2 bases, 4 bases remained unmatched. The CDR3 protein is CASSSRTGGNYGYTF. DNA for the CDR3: TGTGCCAGCAGCTCCCGGACAGGGGGAAACTATGGCTACACCTTC.

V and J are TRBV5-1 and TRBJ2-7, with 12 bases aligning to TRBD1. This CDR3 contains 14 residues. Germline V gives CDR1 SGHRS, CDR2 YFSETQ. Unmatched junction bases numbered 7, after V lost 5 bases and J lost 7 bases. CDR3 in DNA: TGCGCCAGCAGTCGGGGACAGGGGGCCTGGGAGCAGTACTTC. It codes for CASSRGQGAWEQYF.

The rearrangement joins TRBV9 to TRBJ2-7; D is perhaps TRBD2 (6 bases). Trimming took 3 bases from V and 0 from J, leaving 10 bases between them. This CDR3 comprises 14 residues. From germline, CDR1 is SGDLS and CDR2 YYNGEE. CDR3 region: CASSEEGLSYEQYF. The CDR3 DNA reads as TGTGCCAGCAGCGAGGAGGGCCTCTCCTACGAGCAGTACTTC.

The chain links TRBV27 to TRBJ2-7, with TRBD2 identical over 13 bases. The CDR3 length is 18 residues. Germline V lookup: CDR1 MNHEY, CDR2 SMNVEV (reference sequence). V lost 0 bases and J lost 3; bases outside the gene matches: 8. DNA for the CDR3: TGTGCCAGCAGTTTATCCCCAGCGACTAGCGGGGGGATCTACGAGCAGTACTTC. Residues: CASSLSPATSGGIYEQYF.

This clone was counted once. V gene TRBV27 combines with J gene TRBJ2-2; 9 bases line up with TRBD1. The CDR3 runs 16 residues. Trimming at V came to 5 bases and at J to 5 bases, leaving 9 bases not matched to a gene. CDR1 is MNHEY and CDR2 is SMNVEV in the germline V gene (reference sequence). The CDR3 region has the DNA TGTGCCAGCAGTGCAGCGACAGGGGGTCGGACCGGGGAGCTGTTTTTT. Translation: CASSAATGGRTGELFF.

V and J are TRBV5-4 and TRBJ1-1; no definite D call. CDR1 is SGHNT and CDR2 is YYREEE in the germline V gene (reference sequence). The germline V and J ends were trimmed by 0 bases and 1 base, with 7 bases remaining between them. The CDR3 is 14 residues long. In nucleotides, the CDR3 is TGTGCCAGCAGCTTGGTTAGCTCGAACACTGAAGCTTTCTTT. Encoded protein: CASSLVSSNTEAFF.

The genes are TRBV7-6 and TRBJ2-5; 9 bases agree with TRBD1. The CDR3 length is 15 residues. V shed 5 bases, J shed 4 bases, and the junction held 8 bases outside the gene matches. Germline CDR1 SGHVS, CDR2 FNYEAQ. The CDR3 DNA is TGTGCCAGCAGCCTACCTGGGACAGGGAGAGAGACCCAGTACTTC. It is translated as CASSLPGTGRETQYF.

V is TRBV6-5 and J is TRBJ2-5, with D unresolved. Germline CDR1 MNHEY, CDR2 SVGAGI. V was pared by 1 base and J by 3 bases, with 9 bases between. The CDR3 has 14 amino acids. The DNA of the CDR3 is TGTGCCAGCAGTTACTACAGAAGTGAAGAGACCCAGTACTTC. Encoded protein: CASSYYRSEETQYF.

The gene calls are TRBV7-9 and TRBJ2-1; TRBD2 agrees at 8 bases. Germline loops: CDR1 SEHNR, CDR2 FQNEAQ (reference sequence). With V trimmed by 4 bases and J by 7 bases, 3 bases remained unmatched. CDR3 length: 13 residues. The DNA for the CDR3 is TGTGCCAGCAGCTCGGGACTAGTAAATGAGCAGTTCTTC. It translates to CASSSGLVNEQFF.

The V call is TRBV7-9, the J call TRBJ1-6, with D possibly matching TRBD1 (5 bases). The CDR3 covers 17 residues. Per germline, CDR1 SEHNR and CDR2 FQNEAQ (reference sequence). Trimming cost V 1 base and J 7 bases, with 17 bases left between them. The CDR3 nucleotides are TGTGCCAGCAGCTTAGAGTGGTCCGCAGGGAAGAATTCACCCCTCCACTTT. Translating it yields CASSLEWSAGKNSPLHF. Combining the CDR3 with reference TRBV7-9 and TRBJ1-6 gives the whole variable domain DTGVSQNPRHKITKRGQNVTFRCDPISEHNRLYWYRQTLGQGPEFLTYFQNEAQLEKSRLLSDRFSAERPKGSFSTLEIQRTEQGDSAMYLCASSLEWSAGKNSPLHFGNGTRLTVT.

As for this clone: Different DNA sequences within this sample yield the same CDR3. DNA of the CDR3: TGTGCCAGCAGCGCCGGGACAGGCAATCAGCCCCAGCATTTT. Protein sequence: CASSAGTGNQPQHF. The rearrangement links TRBV9 to TRBJ1-5, with 7 bases aligning to TRBD1. This CDR3 is built from 14 residues. Germline V lookup: CDR1 SGDLS, CDR2 YYNGEE. V lost 3 bases and J lost 2; bases outside the gene matches: 2.

CDR3 loop: CASTQGDYGYTF. CDR3 DNA sequence: TGTGCCAGCACCCAGGGGGACTATGGCTACACCTTC. The chain has TRBV7-9 and TRBJ1-2; TRBD1 matches 7 bases. This CDR3 spans 12 amino acids. V lost 7 bases and J lost 3; bases outside the gene matches: 2. Per germline, CDR1 SEHNR and CDR2 FQNEAQ (reference sequence).

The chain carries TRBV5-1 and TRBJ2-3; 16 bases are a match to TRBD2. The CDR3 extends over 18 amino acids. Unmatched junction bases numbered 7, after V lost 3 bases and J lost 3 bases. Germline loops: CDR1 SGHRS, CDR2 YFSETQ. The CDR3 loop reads CASSSGTSGGAGTDTQYF. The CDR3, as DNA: TGCGCCAGCAGCTCCGGGACTAGCGGGGGGGCTGGGACAGATACGCAGTATTTT.

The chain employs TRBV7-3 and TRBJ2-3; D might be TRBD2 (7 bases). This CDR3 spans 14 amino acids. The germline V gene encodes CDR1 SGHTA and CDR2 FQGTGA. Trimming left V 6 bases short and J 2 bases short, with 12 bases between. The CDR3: CASRAGAVTDTQYF. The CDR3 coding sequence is TGTGCCAGCAGGGCGGGGGCTGTCACAGATACGCAGTATTTT.

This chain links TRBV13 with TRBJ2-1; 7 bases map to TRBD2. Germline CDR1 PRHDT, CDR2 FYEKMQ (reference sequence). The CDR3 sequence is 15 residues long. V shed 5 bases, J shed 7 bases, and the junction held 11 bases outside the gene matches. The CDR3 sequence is CASSPVDAGVNEQFF. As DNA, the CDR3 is TGTGCCAGCAGCCCGGTGGACGCGGGGGTTAATGAGCAGTTCTTC. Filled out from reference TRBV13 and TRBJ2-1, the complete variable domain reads AAGVIQSPRHLIKEKRETATLKCYPIPRHDTVYWYQQGPGQDPQFLISFYEKMQSDKGSIPDRFSAQQFSDYHSELNMSSLELGDSALYFCASSPVDAGVNEQFFGPGTRLTVL.

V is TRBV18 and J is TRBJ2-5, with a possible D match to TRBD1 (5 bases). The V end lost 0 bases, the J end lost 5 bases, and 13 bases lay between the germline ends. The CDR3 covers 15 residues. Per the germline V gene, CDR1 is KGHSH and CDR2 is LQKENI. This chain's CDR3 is CASSPPNRRRETQYF. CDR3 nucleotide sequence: TGTGCCAGCTCACCACCGAACAGGCGCCGGGAGACCCAGTACTTC.

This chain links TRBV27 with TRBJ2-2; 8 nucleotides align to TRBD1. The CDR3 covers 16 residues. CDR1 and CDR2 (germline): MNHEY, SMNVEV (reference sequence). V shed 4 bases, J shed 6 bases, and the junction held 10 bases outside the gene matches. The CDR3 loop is CASSSPGTGLPGELFF. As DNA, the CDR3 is TGTGCCAGCAGTTCACCCGGGACAGGTCTGCCCGGGGAGCTGTTTTTT.

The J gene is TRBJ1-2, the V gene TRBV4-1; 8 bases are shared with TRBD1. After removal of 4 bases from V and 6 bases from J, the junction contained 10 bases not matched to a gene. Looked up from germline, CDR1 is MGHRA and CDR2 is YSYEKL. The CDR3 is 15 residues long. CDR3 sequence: CASSPDRGRVDGYTF. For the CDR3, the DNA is TGCGCCAGCAGCCCAGACAGGGGTAGGGTGGATGGCTACACCTTC.

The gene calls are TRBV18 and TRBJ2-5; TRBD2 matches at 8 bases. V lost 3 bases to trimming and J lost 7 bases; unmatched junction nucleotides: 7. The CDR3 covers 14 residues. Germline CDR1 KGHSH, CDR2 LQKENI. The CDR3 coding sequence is TGTGCCAGCTCACCCCCGGGACTAGTAGGGACCCAGTACTTC. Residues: CASSPPGLVGTQYF.

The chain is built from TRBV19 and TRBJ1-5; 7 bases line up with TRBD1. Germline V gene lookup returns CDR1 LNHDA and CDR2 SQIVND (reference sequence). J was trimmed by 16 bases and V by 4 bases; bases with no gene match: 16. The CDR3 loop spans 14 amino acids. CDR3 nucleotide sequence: TGTGCCAGTAGTAGGGACAGAACAGACAGAAGGGAACATTTT. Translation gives CASSRDRTDRREHF.

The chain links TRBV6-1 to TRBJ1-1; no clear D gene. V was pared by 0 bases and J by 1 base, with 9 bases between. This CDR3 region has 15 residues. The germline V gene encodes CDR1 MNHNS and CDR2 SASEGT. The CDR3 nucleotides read TGTGCCAGCAGTGAAGCACGATTTAGGAACACTGAAGCTTTCTTT. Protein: CASSEARFRNTEAFF.

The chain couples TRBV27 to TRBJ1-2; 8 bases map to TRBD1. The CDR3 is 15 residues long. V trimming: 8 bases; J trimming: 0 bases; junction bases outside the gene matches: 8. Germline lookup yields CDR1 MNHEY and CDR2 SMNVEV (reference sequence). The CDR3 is CASRPSGGPNYGYTF. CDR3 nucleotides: TGTGCCAGCCGCCCCTCAGGGGGCCCTAACTATGGCTACACCTTC.

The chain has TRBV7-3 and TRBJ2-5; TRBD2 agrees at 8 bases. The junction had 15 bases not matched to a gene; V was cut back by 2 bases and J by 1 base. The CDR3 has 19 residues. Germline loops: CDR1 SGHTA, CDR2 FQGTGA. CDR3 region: CASSLSQRGLGGSQETQYF. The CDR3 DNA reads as TGTGCCAGCAGCTTATCACAGCGGGGGCTCGGGGGGAGCCAAGAGACCCAGTACTTC.

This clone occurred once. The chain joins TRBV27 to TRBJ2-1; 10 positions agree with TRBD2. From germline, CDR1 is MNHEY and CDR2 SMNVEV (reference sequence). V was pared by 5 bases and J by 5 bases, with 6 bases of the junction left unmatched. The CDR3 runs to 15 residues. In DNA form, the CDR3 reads TGTGCCAGCAGTCCCCGGACTAGCGGAAACAATGAGCAGTTCTTC. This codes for CASSPRTSGNNEQFF.

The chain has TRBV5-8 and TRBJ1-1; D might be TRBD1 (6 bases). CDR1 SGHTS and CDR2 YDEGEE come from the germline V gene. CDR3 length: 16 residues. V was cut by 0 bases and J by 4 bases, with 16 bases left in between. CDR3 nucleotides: TGTGCCAGCAGCTTGGTATTATTTCGGGGGGCCACTGAAGCTTTCTTT. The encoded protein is CASSLVLFRGATEAFF.

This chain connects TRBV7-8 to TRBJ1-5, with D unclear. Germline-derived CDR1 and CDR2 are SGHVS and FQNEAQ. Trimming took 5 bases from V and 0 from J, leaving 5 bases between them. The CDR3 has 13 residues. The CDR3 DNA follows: TGTGCCAGCAGCATGTATAGCAATCAGCCCCAGCATTTT. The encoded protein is CASSMYSNQPQHF.

The DNA for the CDR3 is TGCGCCAGCACCCCTCCCCAGACAGGTCAAGAGACCCAGTACTTC. Translation gives CASTPPQTGQETQYF. The V call is TRBV5-1, the J call TRBJ2-5; perhaps TRBD1 as D (6 bases). Trimming removed 6 bases at V and 2 bases at J, with 17 bases between. The germline CDR1 and CDR2 sequences are SGHRS and YFSETQ. This CDR3 region has 15 residues. Complete variable domain (other parts from reference TRBV5-1 and TRBJ2-5): KAGVTQTPRYLIKTRGQQVTLSCSPISGHRSVSWYQQTPGQGLQFLFEYFSETQRNKGNFPGRFSGRQFSNSRSEMNVSTLELGDSALYLCASTPPQTGQETQYFGPGTRLLVL.

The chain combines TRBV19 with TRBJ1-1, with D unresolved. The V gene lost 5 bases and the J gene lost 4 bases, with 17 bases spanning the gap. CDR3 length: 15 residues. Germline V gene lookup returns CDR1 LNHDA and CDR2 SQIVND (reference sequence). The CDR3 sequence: CASSRPSEGRTEAFF. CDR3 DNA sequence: TGTGCCAGTAGTCGGCCCTCGGAGGGCCGCACTGAAGCTTTCTTT.

The CDR3 spells CASSLGDRANTGELFF. The CDR3 coding sequence is TGTGCCAGCAGCTTAGGGGACAGGGCTAACACCGGGGAGCTGTTTTTT. The chain joins TRBV7-3 to TRBJ2-2; 9 positions match TRBD1. J lost 2 bases, V lost 2 bases, and 3 bases had no gene match. CDR3 length: 16 residues. The germline gives CDR1 SGHTA, CDR2 FQGTGA.

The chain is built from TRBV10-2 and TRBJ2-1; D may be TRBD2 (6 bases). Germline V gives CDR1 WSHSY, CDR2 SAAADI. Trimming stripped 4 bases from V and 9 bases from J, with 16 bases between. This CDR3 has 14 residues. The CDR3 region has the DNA TGCGCCAGCAGTGTTCCTGGGACTGGGGGTGAGCAGTTCTTC. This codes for CASSVPGTGGEQFF.

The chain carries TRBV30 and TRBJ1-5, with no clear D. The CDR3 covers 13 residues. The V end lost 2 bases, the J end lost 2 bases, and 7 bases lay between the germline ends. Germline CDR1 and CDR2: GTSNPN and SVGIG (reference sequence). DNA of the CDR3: TGTGCCTGGAGTCCCCGCGGCAATCAGCCCCAGCATTTT. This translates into CAWSPRGNQPQHF.